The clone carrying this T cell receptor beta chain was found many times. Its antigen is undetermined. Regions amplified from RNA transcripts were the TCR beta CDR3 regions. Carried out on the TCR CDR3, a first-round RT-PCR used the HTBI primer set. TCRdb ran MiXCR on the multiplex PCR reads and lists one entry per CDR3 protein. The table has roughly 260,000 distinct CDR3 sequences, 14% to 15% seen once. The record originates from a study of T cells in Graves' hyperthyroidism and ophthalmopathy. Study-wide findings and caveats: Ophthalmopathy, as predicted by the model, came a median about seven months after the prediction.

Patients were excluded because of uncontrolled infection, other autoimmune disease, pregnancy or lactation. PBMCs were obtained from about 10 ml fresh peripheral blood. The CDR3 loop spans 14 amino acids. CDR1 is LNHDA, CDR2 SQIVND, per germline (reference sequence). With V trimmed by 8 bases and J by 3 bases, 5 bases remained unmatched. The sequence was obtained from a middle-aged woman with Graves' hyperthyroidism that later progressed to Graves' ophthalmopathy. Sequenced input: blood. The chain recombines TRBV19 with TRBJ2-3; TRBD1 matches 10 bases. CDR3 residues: CASEDRGWTDTQYF. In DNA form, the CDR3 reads TGTGCCAGTGAGGACAGGGGGTGGACAGATACGCAGTATTTT.